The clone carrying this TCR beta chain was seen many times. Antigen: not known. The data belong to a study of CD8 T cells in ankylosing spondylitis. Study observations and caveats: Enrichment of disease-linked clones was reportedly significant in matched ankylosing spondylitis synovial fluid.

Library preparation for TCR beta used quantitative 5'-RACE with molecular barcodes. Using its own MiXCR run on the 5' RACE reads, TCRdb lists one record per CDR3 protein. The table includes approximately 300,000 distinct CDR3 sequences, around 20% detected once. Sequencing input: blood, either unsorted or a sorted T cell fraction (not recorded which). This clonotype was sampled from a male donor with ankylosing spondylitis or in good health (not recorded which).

The CDR3 nucleotides are TGCAGTGCTAGACAGGGGAGCTCCTATAATTCACCCCTCCACTTT. Amino acid sequence: CSARQGSSYNSPLHF. The rearrangement links TRBV20-1 to TRBJ1-6; possible D gene TRBD1, 6 bases. The CDR3 covers 15 residues. The V gene lost 2 bases and the J gene lost 0 bases, with 8 bases spanning the gap. From germline, CDR1 is DFQATT and CDR2 SNEGSKA (reference sequence).